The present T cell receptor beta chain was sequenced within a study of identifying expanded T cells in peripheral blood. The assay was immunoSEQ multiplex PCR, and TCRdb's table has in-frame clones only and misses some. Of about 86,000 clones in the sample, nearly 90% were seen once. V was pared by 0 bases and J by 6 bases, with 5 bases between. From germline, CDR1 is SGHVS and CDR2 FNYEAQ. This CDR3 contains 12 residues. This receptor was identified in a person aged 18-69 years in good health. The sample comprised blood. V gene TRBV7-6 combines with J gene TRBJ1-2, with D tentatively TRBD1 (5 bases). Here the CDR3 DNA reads TGTGCCAGCAGCTTAGCGGGGGATGGCTACACCTTC. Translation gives CASSLAGDGYTF. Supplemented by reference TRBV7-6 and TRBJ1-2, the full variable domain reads GAGVSQSPRYKVTKRGQDVALRCDPISGHVSLYWYRQALGQGPEFLTYFNYEAQQDKSGLPNDRFSAERPEGSISTLTIQRTEQRDSAMYRCASSLAGDGYTFGSGTRLTVV.